Below, 15 T cell receptor beta chains from the same sample are listed, as sequenced in a study of T cell responses to AZD1222 COVID-19 vaccine. Produced via immunoSEQ multiplex PCR; TCRdb's table is partial and in-frame only. The sample contains some 150,000 clones, 90% of which appear only once. The source material was peripheral blood, sampled on day 0 of AZD1222 vaccination. The origin of the receptors is an adult in good health.

Concerning this clone itself: The identical CDR3 is also encoded by other nucleotide sequences in the sample. The chain has TRBV27 and TRBJ1-1, with 10 bases aligning to TRBD1. Germline CDR1 and CDR2: MNHEY and SMNVEV (reference sequence). The CDR3 length is 13 residues. Trimming removed 3 bases from V and 6 bases from J; junction bases left unmatched: 1. The CDR3 DNA sequence: TGTGCCAGCAGTTTGGGGACAGGGGCTGAAGCTTTCTTT. Encoded protein: CASSLGTGAEAFF.

The chain links TRBV5-1 to TRBJ2-5, with D tentatively TRBD1 or TRBD2 (5 bases each). CDR1 is SGHRS and CDR2 is YFSETQ in the germline V gene. V lost 4 bases, J lost 5 bases, and 12 bases lay in between. This CDR3 is 13 amino acids long. The CDR3 coding sequence is TGCGCCAGCAGCCCCGGGACGGCGGAGACCCAGTACTTC. Its protein is CASSPGTAETQYF.

This clone has more than one count but fewer than ten. The CDR3, as DNA: TGTGCCAGCAGTGACGGAGGAGAGGTTGAGACCCAGTACTTC. This encodes CASSDGGEVETQYF. The J gene is TRBJ2-5, the V gene TRBV6-2 or TRBV6-3; a weak D match, TRBD2 (5 bases). Germline values: CDR1 MNHEY, CDR2 SVGEGT. The CDR3 consists of 14 residues. Trimming took off 5 bases at V and 5 bases at J, with 15 bases between the two ends.

V and J are TRBV6-4 and TRBJ1-2; D may be TRBD1 (5 bases). CDR3 length: 15 residues. In germline, CDR1 is MRHNA, CDR2 SNTAGT. Deletions cut 5 bases from V and 4 bases from J, with 17 bases between. The CDR3: CASSLEGNLGYGYTF. CDR3 coding DNA: TGTGCCAGCAGTCTAGAGGGGAACTTGGGCTATGGCTACACCTTC.

This clone has just a few counts. The chain links TRBV7-7 to TRBJ2-1; D possibly corresponds to TRBD1 (5 bases). Trimming removed 5 bases from V and 5 bases from J, with 16 bases in between. The CDR3 runs to 15 residues. The germline CDR1 and CDR2 sequences are SSHAT and FNYEAQ (reference sequence). As DNA, the CDR3 is TGTGCCAGCAGCCTGGGGCCCTCGGGCCACAATGAGCAGTTCTTC. This codes for CASSLGPSGHNEQFF.

This chain joins TRBV7-9 and TRBJ1-5, with D unclear. The CDR3 sequence is 14 residues long. The V end lost 5 bases, the J end lost 7 bases, and 15 bases lay between the germline ends. CDR1 is SEHNR, CDR2 FQNEAQ, per germline (reference sequence). CDR3 in amino acids: CASSRNGIGQPQHF. DNA for the CDR3: TGTGCCAGCAGCAGAAACGGGATCGGACAGCCCCAGCATTTT.

CDR3 in amino acids: CASSLAQGNYGYTF. The CDR3 DNA reads TGTGCCAGCAGCTTAGCGCAGGGGAACTATGGCTACACCTTC. The V and J genes are TRBV7-2 and TRBJ1-2; D is possibly TRBD1 (6 bases). Trimming stripped 0 bases from V and 2 bases from J, with 7 bases between. Germline V gene lookup returns CDR1 SGHTA and CDR2 FQGNSA. This CDR3 is built from 14 residues.

The chain combines TRBV7-9 with TRBJ2-1; TRBD1 matches 7 bases. V shed 8 bases, J shed 2 bases, and the junction held 3 bases outside the gene matches. There are 13 residues in the CDR3. The germline V gene encodes CDR1 SEHNR and CDR2 FQNEAQ (reference sequence). The DNA of the CDR3 is TGTGCCAGCCGGCAGGGGGCCTACAATGAGCAGTTCTTC. This translates into CASRQGAYNEQFF.

The chain couples TRBV6-6 to TRBJ2-7; D remains unclear. The CDR3 runs to 13 residues. The ends were cut back, 0 bases at V and 4 bases at J, with 7 bases in the middle. The germline CDR1 and CDR2 sequences are MNHNY and SVGAGI (reference sequence). The CDR3 is CASSYSRAYEQYF. CDR3 in DNA: TGTGCCAGCAGTTACTCCCGGGCATACGAGCAGTACTTC.

CDR3 amino acids: CASSFMGGAGPDTQYF. DNA for the CDR3: TGTGCCAGCAGCTTCATGGGGGGAGCGGGCCCAGATACGCAGTATTTT. The chain combines TRBV11-1 with TRBJ2-3; D is perhaps TRBD2 (6 bases). There are 16 residues in the CDR3. Germline V gives CDR1 SGHAT, CDR2 FQDESV (reference sequence). V was clipped by 3 bases and J by 4 bases, with 17 bases between them. Drawing the rest from reference TRBV11-1 and TRBJ2-3, the complete variable domain is EAEVAQSPRYKITEKSQAVAFWCDPISGHATLYWYRQILGQGPELLVQFQDESVVDDSQLPKDRFSAERLKGVDSTLKIQPAELGDSAMYLCASSFMGGAGPDTQYFGPGTRLTVL.

This chain links TRBV2 with TRBJ1-1; tentatively, D is TRBD1 (5 bases). The CDR3 loop spans 14 amino acids. In germline, CDR1 is SNHLY, CDR2 FYNNEI. CDR3 nucleotide sequence: TGTGCTTCAGCTTCGAGCTGGGGGTTAACTGAAGCTTTCTTT. Translating it yields CASASSWGLTEAFF. The full variable domain, its missing parts supplied by reference TRBV2 and TRBJ1-1, is EPEVTQTPSHQVTQMGQEVILRCVPISNHLYFYWYRQILGQKVEFLVSFYNNEISEKSEIFDDQFSVERPDGSNFTLKIRSTKLEDSAMYFCASASSWGLTEAFFGQGTRLTVV.

The rearrangement joins TRBV29-1 to TRBJ1-4; 9 bases align to TRBD1. The CDR3 is 12 amino acids. Germline V gene data show CDR1 as SQVTM and CDR2 as ANQGSEA. J lost 5 bases, V lost 7 bases, and 2 bases had no gene match. This chain's CDR3 is CSAGTGNEKLFF. The CDR3 coding sequence is TGCAGCGCCGGGACAGGGAATGAAAAACTGTTTTTT.

The chain carries TRBV7-2 and TRBJ1-5; no clear D. CDR3 size: 15 residues. Germline-derived CDR1 and CDR2 are SGHTA and FQGNSA. The V end was cut by 3 bases, the J end by 6 bases, with 15 bases between. DNA of the CDR3: TGTGCCAGCAGCTTCGTCTCCCATCCTAGTCAGCCCCAGCATTTT. Amino acids: CASSFVSHPSQPQHF.

The J gene is TRBJ1-2, the V gene TRBV9; D perhaps matches TRBD1 (5 bases). The germline gives CDR1 SGDLS, CDR2 YYNGEE. The CDR3 consists of 13 residues. V dropped 4 bases and J dropped 1 base, with 8 bases sitting between them. CDR3 sequence (DNA): TGTGCCAGCAGCCATCAGGGTAACTATGGCTACACCTTC. This sequence encodes CASSHQGNYGYTF.

CDR3 in DNA: TGTGCCAGCAGTACCGGGACTAGCGGGAGGGTTTGGTATGAGCAGTTCTTC. As protein: CASSTGTSGRVWYEQFF. This chain links TRBV9 with TRBJ2-1; 16 bases map to TRBD2. Per germline, CDR1 SGDLS and CDR2 YYNGEE. CDR3 length: 17 amino acids. After removal of 5 bases from V and 8 bases from J, the junction contained 10 bases not matched to a gene.